Following are 17 T cell receptor beta chains from one sample sequenced in a study of blood T cell repertoires in COVID-19. The protocol was immunoSEQ multiplex PCR, while the TCRdb copy is restricted to in-frame clones and leaves out a portion. The profile shows roughly 180,000 clones, 80% to 90% of them singletons. Specimen: peripheral blood. All receptors derive from a man in his 60s with acute or convalescent COVID-19.

The V call is TRBV7-2, the J call TRBJ1-5; 9 positions agree with TRBD1. The CDR3 covers 16 residues. Trimming took 5 bases from V and 6 from J; bases not matched to a gene: 11. Germline loops: CDR1 SGHTA, CDR2 FQGNSA. CDR3 region: CASSTLTGTGRQPQHF. The CDR3 nucleotides read TGTGCCAGCAGCACACTAACGGGGACAGGGCGTCAGCCCCAGCATTTT.

The chain employs TRBV5-1 and TRBJ1-1; possibly TRBD1 for D (5 bases). CDR1 is SGHRS and CDR2 is YFSETQ in the germline V gene. The CDR3 has 15 residues. V lost 0 bases and J 3 bases, leaving 12 bases between the germline ends. CDR3 in amino acids: CASSLVAGYDTEAFF. CDR3 bases: TGCGCCAGCAGCTTGGTGGCAGGGTACGACACTGAAGCTTTCTTT.

J is TRBJ2-1 and V is TRBV2; TRBD1 is a possible D gene (6 bases). This CDR3 is 13 amino acids long. Germline V gene data show CDR1 as SNHLY and CDR2 as FYNNEI. Trimming stripped 6 bases from V and 4 bases from J, with 10 bases between. Here the CDR3 reads CASRGTHYNEQFF. CDR3 nucleotide sequence: TGTGCCAGCAGGGGGACACATTACAATGAGCAGTTCTTC.

This chain connects TRBV19 to TRBJ1-4; TRBD1 agrees at 7 bases. Germline V gives CDR1 LNHDA, CDR2 SQIVND (reference sequence). Unmatched junction bases numbered 12, after V lost 5 bases and J lost 0 bases. The length of the CDR3 is 18 residues. The CDR3, as DNA: TGTGCCAGTAGTTCTACACCCCGACAGGGCGCAACTAATGAAAAACTGTTTTTT. Protein: CASSSTPRQGATNEKLFF.

Comments on this clone: Other DNA sequences from this sample encode an identical CDR3 as well. The chain combines TRBV5-1 with TRBJ2-5; D might be TRBD1 (5 bases). Germline V gene sequence: CDR1 SGHRS, CDR2 YFSETQ. This CDR3 region has 13 residues. V lost 5 bases to trimming and J lost 5 bases, with 13 bases between them. The CDR3 DNA follows: TGCGCCAGCAGTAACCAGGGTTCGGAGACCCAGTACTTC. Encoded protein: CASSNQGSETQYF.

V gene TRBV30 combines with J gene TRBJ2-7; no firm D call. V was pared by 1 base and J by 5 bases, with 6 bases between. The CDR3 length is 11 residues. Germline CDR1 reads GTSNPN; CDR2 reads SVGIG (reference sequence). As DNA, the CDR3 is TGTGCCTGGAGTGCGAGTGACGAGCAGTACTTC. It is translated as CAWSASDEQYF.

The rearrangement joins TRBV5-1 to TRBJ2-7; a possible D gene is TRBD2 (5 bases). Deletions cut 0 bases from V and 0 bases from J, with 13 bases between. CDR1 and CDR2 (germline): SGHRS, YFSETQ. CDR3 length: 16 amino acids. CDR3 nucleotides: TGCGCCAGCAGCTTGGTTTCCGGGGTGAGCTCCTACGAGCAGTACTTC. It codes for CASSLVSGVSSYEQYF.

In its sample, this clone was seen once. The rearrangement uses TRBV5-1 and TRBJ1-2, with 7 bases that match TRBD1. The CDR3 consists of 14 residues. Per germline, CDR1 SGHRS and CDR2 YFSETQ. The trim removed 0 bases at V and 3 bases at J, leaving 2 bases unmatched. CDR3 protein: CASSLEGADYGYTF. CDR3 in DNA: TGCGCCAGCAGCTTGGAGGGGGCGGACTATGGCTACACCTTC.

The genes are TRBV9 and TRBJ2-3, with 16 bases that match TRBD2. This CDR3 has 20 residues. V was pared by 1 base and J by 1 base, with 9 bases of the junction left unmatched. CDR1 and CDR2 (germline): SGDLS, YYNGEE. For the CDR3, the DNA is TGTGCCAGCAGCGTAACCGGGACTAGCGGGAGGGCCGCGCGCACAGATACGCAGTATTTT. Its protein product is CASSVTGTSGRAARTDTQYF.

The CDR3 bases are TGCGCCAGCAGTGAGTCGACCGGGCTAGCGGGAGCAGAGACCCAGTACTTC. Its translation is CASSESTGLAGAETQYF. The genes are TRBV10-2 and TRBJ2-5; 10 positions match TRBD2. With 0 bases clipped from V and 4 bases from J, the junction kept 8 bases outside the gene matches. There are 17 residues in the CDR3. From germline, CDR1 is WSHSY and CDR2 SAAADI.

J is TRBJ2-1 and V is TRBV5-1, with 15 bases that match TRBD2. With V trimmed by 4 bases and J by 0 bases, 8 bases remained unmatched. Germline CDR1 SGHRS, CDR2 YFSETQ. This CDR3 contains 19 residues. CDR3 residues: CASSPGTSGRFSSYNEQFF. In DNA, the CDR3 is TGCGCCAGCAGCCCCGGGACTAGCGGGAGGTTTAGCTCCTACAATGAGCAGTTCTTC.

The CDR3 bases are TGTGCCAGCAGCTTACGACTATGGGGCTACGAGCAGTACTTC. Residues: CASSLRLWGYEQYF. The chain recombines TRBV7-2 with TRBJ2-7; weak D call: TRBD2 (5 bases). Trimming took off 2 bases at V and 3 bases at J, with 11 bases between the two ends. Germline V gene lookup returns CDR1 SGHTA and CDR2 FQGNSA. The length of the CDR3 is 14 residues.

The chain uses TRBV5-6 and TRBJ1-1, with no clear D. The CDR3 runs 14 residues. Trimming shortened V by 0 bases and J by 8 bases, and 14 bases separated the two germline ends. Germline V gives CDR1 SGHDT, CDR2 YYEEEE. The CDR3 is CASSLDRRGREAFF. CDR3 coding DNA: TGTGCCAGCAGCTTGGACCGACGGGGAAGGGAAGCTTTCTTT.

The rearrangement joins TRBV5-6 to TRBJ1-4; 8 bases map to TRBD1. The junction had 5 bases not matched to a gene; V was cut back by 1 base and J by 0 bases. The CDR3 runs to 17 residues. The germline gives CDR1 SGHDT, CDR2 YYEEEE. The CDR3 region is CASSLFHRGTTNEKLFF. CDR3 nucleotides: TGTGCCAGCAGCTTGTTCCACAGGGGGACAACTAATGAAAAACTGTTTTTT.

The gene calls are TRBV5-4 and TRBJ2-3, with a weak D call TRBD2 (6 bases). The CDR3 is 15 amino acids. Between the trimmed V and J ends, which lost 0 bases and 4 bases, there was a span of 12 bases. Germline V gene data show CDR1 as SGHNT and CDR2 as YYREEE (reference sequence). CDR3 region: CASSLVLGGADTQYF. The CDR3 coding sequence is TGTGCCAGCAGCTTGGTTCTCGGGGGAGCAGATACGCAGTATTTT.

This clone was seen a single time. This chain joins TRBV19 and TRBJ1-5; no clear D. Per germline, CDR1 LNHDA and CDR2 SQIVND (reference sequence). The V and J ends lost 7 bases and 2 bases respectively, with 18 bases between them. The CDR3 has 16 residues. The CDR3: CASTREWGAGNQPQHF. The CDR3 DNA is TGTGCCAGTACTAGGGAGTGGGGAGCCGGCAATCAGCCCCAGCATTTT.

The chain has TRBV18 and TRBJ2-5; tentatively, D is TRBD2 (6 bases). Looked up from germline, CDR1 is KGHSH and CDR2 is LQKENI. The V gene lost 1 base and the J gene lost 1 base, with 16 bases spanning the gap. The CDR3 has 17 residues. The CDR3 region has the DNA TGTGCCAGCTCACCACGTAAGGGACCCGGGGGCCAAGAGACCCAGTACTTC. Translated, it gives CASSPRKGPGGQETQYF. The full variable domain, completed using reference TRBV18 and TRBJ2-5, is NAGVMQNPRHLVRRRGQEARLRCSPMKGHSHVYWYRQLPEEGLKFMVYLQKENIIDESGMPKERFSAEFPKEGPSILRIQQVVRGDSAAYFCASSPRKGPGGQETQYFGPGTRLLVL.